The clone carrying this T cell receptor beta chain was detected only once. Its antigen is undetermined. This sample is part of a study of T cell responses to AZD1222 COVID-19 vaccine. Whole-study results and caveats: The donor cohort was predominantly white British with a female majority, and clonal diversity may have been underestimated. Spike-specific TCR breadth and depth were elevated following two AZD1222 doses.

The repertoire was sequenced with immunoSEQ multiplex PCR; TCRdb's copy has only in-frame clones and lacks some. The table lists approximately 150,000 clones, around 90% of them singletons. Material: peripheral blood, obtained 28 days after the second dose of the MenACWY control vaccine. The clonotype originates from an adult who received the MenACWY meningococcal vaccine as a control.

The CDR3 DNA reads TGTGCCAGCAGCTCCCGGATGAACCAGTACTTC. Amino acid sequence: CASSSRMNQYF. This chain connects TRBV6-2 or TRBV6-3 to TRBJ2-5; D is unclear. Trimming removed 6 bases from V and 10 bases from J, with 12 bases in between. The CDR3 has 11 amino acids. Germline V lookup: CDR1 MNHEY, CDR2 SVGEGT.